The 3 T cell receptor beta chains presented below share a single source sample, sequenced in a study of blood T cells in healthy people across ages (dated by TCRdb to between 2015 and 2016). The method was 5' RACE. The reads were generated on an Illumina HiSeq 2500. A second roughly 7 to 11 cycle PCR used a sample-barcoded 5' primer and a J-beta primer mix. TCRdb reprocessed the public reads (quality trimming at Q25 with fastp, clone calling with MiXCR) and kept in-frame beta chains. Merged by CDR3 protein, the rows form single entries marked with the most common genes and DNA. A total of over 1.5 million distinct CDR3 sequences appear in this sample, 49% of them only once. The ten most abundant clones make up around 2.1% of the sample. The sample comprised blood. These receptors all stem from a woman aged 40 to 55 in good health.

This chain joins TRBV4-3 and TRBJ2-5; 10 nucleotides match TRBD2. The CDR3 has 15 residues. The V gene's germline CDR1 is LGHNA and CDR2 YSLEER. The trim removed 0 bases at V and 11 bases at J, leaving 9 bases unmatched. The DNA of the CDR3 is TGCGCCAGCAGCCAAGACCCAGCGGGGGGGAATGAGCAGTACTTC. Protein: CASSQDPAGGNEQYF.

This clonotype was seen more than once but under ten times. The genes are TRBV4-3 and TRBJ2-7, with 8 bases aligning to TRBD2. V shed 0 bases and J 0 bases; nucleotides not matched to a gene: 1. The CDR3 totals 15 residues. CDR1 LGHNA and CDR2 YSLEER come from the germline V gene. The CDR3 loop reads CASSQESGGSYEQYF. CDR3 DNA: TGCGCCAGCAGCCAAGAAAGCGGGGGCTCCTACGAGCAGTACTTC.

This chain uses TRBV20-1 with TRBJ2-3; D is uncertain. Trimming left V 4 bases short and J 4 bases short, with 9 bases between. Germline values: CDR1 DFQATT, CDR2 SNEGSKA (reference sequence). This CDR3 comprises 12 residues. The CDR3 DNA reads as TGCAGTGCTAATCAAGGGTCAGATACGCAGTATTTT. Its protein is CSANQGSDTQYF.